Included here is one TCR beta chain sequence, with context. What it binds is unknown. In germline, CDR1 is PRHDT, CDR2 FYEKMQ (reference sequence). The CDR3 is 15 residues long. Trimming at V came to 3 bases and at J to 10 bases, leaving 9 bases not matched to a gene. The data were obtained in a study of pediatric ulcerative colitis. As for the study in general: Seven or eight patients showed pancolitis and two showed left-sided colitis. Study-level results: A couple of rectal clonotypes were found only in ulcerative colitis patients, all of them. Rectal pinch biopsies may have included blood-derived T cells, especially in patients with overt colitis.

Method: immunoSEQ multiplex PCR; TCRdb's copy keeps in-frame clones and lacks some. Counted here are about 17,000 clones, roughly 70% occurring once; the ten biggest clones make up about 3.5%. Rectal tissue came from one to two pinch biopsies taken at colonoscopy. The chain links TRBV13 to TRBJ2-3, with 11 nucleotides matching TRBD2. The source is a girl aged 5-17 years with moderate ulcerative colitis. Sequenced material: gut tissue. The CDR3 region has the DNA TGTGCCAGCAGCTTCGTAGCGGGAGGGCCGGGTGCGCAGTATTTT. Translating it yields CASSFVAGGPGAQYF.